This T cell receptor beta chain was profiled in a study of CD8+ T cells in alopecia areata. Once RNA had been extracted, it was reverse transcribed into cDNA to act as the sequencing template. TCRdb's copy holds only in-frame clones and misses some; the assay was immunoSEQ multiplex PCR. The table lists tens of thousands of clones, 50% to 70% of them singletons, with about 20% in the top ten. Treatment specified: oral pan-JAK inhibitor, 5-10 mg twice daily. The CDR3 sequence is 13 residues long. V lost 5 bases and J lost 2; bases outside the gene matches: 3. The V gene's germline CDR1 is LNHDA and CDR2 SQIVND (reference sequence).

This chain uses TRBV19 with TRBJ2-7, with 7 bases aligning to TRBD2. The receptor comes from a human donor with alopecia areata. The source was CD8+ T cells sorted from blood, collected at week 4, from a patient treated with tofacitinib. The CDR3 region is CASSFGTTYEQYF. The DNA for the CDR3 is TGTGCCAGTAGTTTTGGGACTACCTACGAGCAGTACTTC.